These 24 T cell receptor beta chains originate from one sample sequenced in a study of cytomegalovirus exposure and HLA in healthy donors. PCR used 60 Vbeta primers and 13 Jbeta primers. This table comes from immunoSEQ multiplex PCR, and its TCRdb copy is limited to in-frame clones, with some not included. The table shows 180,000 or so clones, with 75% to 90% occurring only once. The sequenced sample was PBMCs. All receptors derive from a woman aged 50 to 60 in good health and CMV-seropositive.

The chain combines TRBV6-6 with TRBJ2-2, with unresolved D. Germline CDR1 reads MNHNY; CDR2 reads SVGAGI (reference sequence). V lost 6 bases to trimming and J lost 0 bases, with 8 bases between them. This CDR3 has 14 residues. The CDR3: CASRKQANTGELFF. CDR3 sequence (DNA): TGTGCCAGCAGAAAACAAGCGAACACCGGGGAGCTGTTTTTT.

V is TRBV2 and J is TRBJ2-7, with D perhaps matching TRBD1 (6 bases). V was shortened by 6 bases and J by 0 bases, with 12 bases between the two germline ends. Germline V gene lookup returns CDR1 SNHLY and CDR2 FYNNEI. The length of the CDR3 is 14 residues. CDR3 loop: CASRDSPSSYEQYF. In DNA, the CDR3 is TGTGCCAGCAGGGACAGTCCTAGCTCCTACGAGCAGTACTTC.

The genes are TRBV2 and TRBJ2-7; 7 bases align to TRBD1. The CDR3 is made up of 14 amino acids. The germline V gene has CDR1 SNHLY and CDR2 FYNNEI. J lost 2 bases, V lost 5 bases, and 6 bases had no gene match. CDR3 sequence (DNA): TGTGCCAGCAGTCTACACAGGGGAGCCTACGAGCAGTACTTC. Its translation is CASSLHRGAYEQYF.

This clone was counted once. The rearrangement uses TRBV5-1 and TRBJ1-1; D gene ambiguous. The V and J ends lost 0 bases and 1 base respectively, with 10 bases between them. Germline CDR1 SGHRS, CDR2 YFSETQ. The length of the CDR3 is 15 residues. The CDR3 region is CASSLVASENTEAFF. The CDR3 DNA sequence: TGCGCCAGCAGCTTGGTTGCCAGTGAGAACACTGAAGCTTTCTTT.

In regard to this clone: The same CDR3 also results from other DNA sequences found in this sample. The chain recombines TRBV19 with TRBJ1-5; a possible D gene is TRBD1 (5 bases). The CDR3 is 15 amino acids. The germline CDR1 and CDR2 sequences are LNHDA and SQIVND (reference sequence). The V and J ends lost 7 bases and 5 bases respectively, with 18 bases between them. Written as DNA, the CDR3 is TGTGCCAGTACCCGGGGGGGGTCGCAATATCAGCCCCAGCATTTT. Translating gives CASTRGGSQYQPQHF.

This clone was seen a few times. The V gene is TRBV18, the J gene TRBJ1-6; D call uncertain. Germline CDR1 reads KGHSH; CDR2 reads LQKENI. The CDR3 loop spans 15 amino acids. The ends were cut back, 1 base at V and 7 bases at J, with 11 bases in the middle. This CDR3 is CASSPQERENSPLHF. In DNA form, the CDR3 reads TGTGCCAGCTCACCACAAGAGAGGGAGAATTCACCCCTCCACTTT.

This chain joins TRBV4-2 and TRBJ2-1; a weak D match, TRBD2 (6 bases). Germline V lookup: CDR1 LGHNA, CDR2 YNFKEQ. Trimming stripped 4 bases from V and 0 bases from J, with 10 bases between. CDR3 length: 15 amino acids. Here the CDR3 reads CASSPRGSSYNEQFF. The CDR3 coding sequence is TGTGCCAGCAGCCCTCGGGGGAGCTCCTACAATGAGCAGTTCTTC.

The chain couples TRBV5-8 to TRBJ1-2; D is undetermined. This CDR3 contains 12 residues. The V end was cut by 0 bases, the J end by 9 bases, with 9 bases between. Germline V gene data show CDR1 as SGHTS and CDR2 as YDEGEE. In DNA form, the CDR3 reads TGTGCCAGCAGCTTGGTCTGGGAGCGCTACACCTTC. Protein product: CASSLVWERYTF. Supplemented by reference TRBV5-8 and TRBJ1-2, the full variable domain reads EAGVTQSPTHLIKTRGQQATLRCSPISGHTSVYWYQQALGLGLQFLLWYDEGEERNRGNFPPRFSGRQFPNYSSELNVNALELEDSALYLCASSLVWERYTFGSGTRLTVV.

The rearrangement links TRBV28 to TRBJ2-2; 13 positions agree with TRBD2. Germline CDR1 is MDHEN and CDR2 is SYDVKM. The CDR3 loop spans 14 amino acids. With V trimmed by 6 bases and J by 5 bases, 0 bases remained unmatched. As DNA, the CDR3 is TGTGCCAGCAGGGGACTAGCGGGGACCGGGGAGCTGTTTTTT. Translation: CASRGLAGTGELFF.

In regard to this clone: This CDR3 is also generated by other DNA sequences in the sample. This chain uses TRBV28 with TRBJ2-7, with D unresolved. This CDR3 is 13 amino acids long. Germline V gene sequence: CDR1 MDHEN, CDR2 SYDVKM. V was trimmed by 3 bases and J by 0 bases, leaving 6 bases between them. This CDR3 is CASSFGRSYEQYF. DNA for the CDR3: TGTGCCAGCAGTTTTGGCCGCTCCTACGAGCAGTACTTC. Looking up the rest from reference TRBV28 and TRBJ2-7 gives the full variable domain: DVKVTQSSRYLVKRTGEKVFLECVQDMDHENMFWYRQDPGLGLRLIYFSYDVKMKEKGDIPEGYSVSREKKERFSLILESASTNQTSMYLCASSFGRSYEQYFGPGTRLTVT.

This clone has a handful of counts. The V gene is TRBV28, the J gene TRBJ2-7; 9 bases agree with TRBD2. Trimming cost V 6 bases and J 0 bases; bases outside gene matches: 6. The CDR3 is made up of 15 amino acids. In germline, CDR1 is MDHEN, CDR2 SYDVKM. The CDR3 nucleotides are TGTGCCAGCAGAGTCGCGGGGGGGACCTCCTACGAGCAGTACTTC. Amino acids: CASRVAGGTSYEQYF. Based on the CDR3 plus reference TRBV28 and TRBJ2-7, the full variable domain is DVKVTQSSRYLVKRTGEKVFLECVQDMDHENMFWYRQDPGLGLRLIYFSYDVKMKEKGDIPEGYSVSREKKERFSLILESASTNQTSMYLCASRVAGGTSYEQYFGPGTRLTVT.

The chain has TRBV2 and TRBJ2-7; TRBD2 aligns across 8 bases. Germline-derived CDR1 and CDR2 are SNHLY and FYNNEI. With V trimmed by 4 bases and J by 7 bases, 6 bases remained unmatched. The CDR3 runs 13 residues. The CDR3 here is CASSGSGTGEQYF. In nucleotides, the CDR3 is TGTGCCAGCAGTGGTAGCGGGACCGGTGAGCAGTACTTC.

The V call is TRBV9, the J call TRBJ1-5, with TRBD1 matching 7 bases. This CDR3 comprises 14 residues. Germline V gives CDR1 SGDLS, CDR2 YYNGEE. V lost 4 bases, J lost 11 bases, and 12 bases stayed unmatched. The CDR3 here is CASSSADRPGTQHF. CDR3 bases: TGTGCCAGCAGCTCCGCGGACAGGCCTGGGACCCAGCATTTT.

This chain joins TRBV5-1 and TRBJ2-7; D perhaps matches TRBD1 (6 bases). This CDR3 contains 13 residues. In germline, CDR1 is SGHRS, CDR2 YFSETQ. The ends were cut back, 4 bases at V and 3 bases at J, with 11 bases in the middle. Written as DNA, the CDR3 is TGCGCCAGCAGCCAGGACAGAGACTACGAGCAGTACTTC. Protein: CASSQDRDYEQYF.

This clone was counted a few times. The chain employs TRBV5-5 and TRBJ1-4; TRBD1 aligns across 7 bases. From germline, CDR1 is SGHKS and CDR2 YYEKEE (reference sequence). Trimming at V came to 1 base and at J to 5 bases, leaving 8 bases not matched to a gene. CDR3 length: 16 amino acids. CDR3 coding DNA: TGTGCCAGCAGCTTGCGGACAGGCGGGGTAAATGAAAAACTGTTTTTT. It yields the protein CASSLRTGGVNEKLFF.

This chain links TRBV5-4 with TRBJ2-3; D call uncertain. V gave up 1 base and J gave up 6 bases, with 15 bases separating them. Germline V gene lookup returns CDR1 SGHNT and CDR2 YYREEE (reference sequence). The CDR3 has 15 amino acids. The chain's CDR3 is CASSLTSAPGDTQYF. The CDR3 coding sequence is TGTGCCAGCAGCTTGACGAGCGCACCCGGGGATACGCAGTATTTT.

The V gene is TRBV28, the J gene TRBJ1-3; D remains unclear. The ends were cut back, 1 base at V and 8 bases at J, with 6 bases in the middle. The germline gives CDR1 MDHEN, CDR2 SYDVKM. This CDR3 is 12 amino acids long. The CDR3 reads CASSLLEDTIYF. CDR3 in DNA: TGTGCCAGCAGTTTATTAGAGGACACCATATATTTT.

The rearrangement joins TRBV5-4 to TRBJ1-4; no firm D call. CDR3 length: 15 amino acids. Trimming took off 4 bases at V and 0 bases at J, with 10 bases between the two ends. The V gene's germline CDR1 is SGHNT and CDR2 YYREEE (reference sequence). The CDR3 nucleotides read TGTGCCAGCAGCCGCGACGGGGCAACTAATGAAAAACTGTTTTTT. Its protein product is CASSRDGATNEKLFF. Combining the CDR3 with reference TRBV5-4 and TRBJ1-4 gives the whole variable domain ETGVTQSPTHLIKTRGQQVTLRCSSQSGHNTVSWYQQALGQGPQFIFQYYREEENGRGNFPPRFSGLQFPNYSSELNVNALELDDSALYLCASSRDGATNEKLFFGSGTQLSVL.

The chain recombines TRBV11-2 with TRBJ1-5; D may be TRBD1 (6 bases). This CDR3 region has 15 residues. Germline-derived CDR1 and CDR2 are SGHAT and FQNNGV. Trimming removed 5 bases from V and 7 bases from J, with 18 bases in between. The CDR3 sequence is CASSKAGGAGQPQHF. The CDR3 DNA reads TGTGCCAGCAGCAAAGCCGGGGGGGCAGGGCAGCCCCAGCATTTT.

V gene TRBV6-5 combines with J gene TRBJ1-3; the D gene is possibly TRBD1 (5 bases). The CDR3 totals 16 residues. Trimming cost V 2 bases and J 0 bases, with 11 bases left between them. Germline CDR1 and CDR2: MNHEY and SVGAGI. CDR3 nucleotide sequence: TGTGCCAGCAGTTACGCGGCAGGGCTCTCTGGAAACACCATATATTTT. Protein: CASSYAAGLSGNTIYF.

The V gene is TRBV28, the J gene TRBJ2-4; D remains unclear. The CDR3 spans 16 residues. Trimming removed 3 bases at V and 0 bases at J, with 12 bases between. Germline lookup yields CDR1 MDHEN and CDR2 SYDVKM. This chain's CDR3 is CASSFSGVLAKNIQYF. CDR3 bases: TGTGCCAGCAGTTTTTCAGGTGTTCTAGCCAAAAACATTCAGTACTTC.

The V gene is TRBV2, the J gene TRBJ1-4, with D perhaps matching TRBD1 (5 bases). This CDR3 comprises 15 residues. Germline V gene data show CDR1 as SNHLY and CDR2 as FYNNEI. Trimming pared 8 bases from V and 4 bases from J, leaving 17 bases between. CDR3 amino acids: CASGKGAGSNEKLFF. CDR3 in DNA: TGTGCCAGCGGAAAAGGGGCAGGCAGTAATGAAAAACTGTTTTTT.

The V and J genes are TRBV15 and TRBJ2-3, with D perhaps TRBD2 (5 bases). The germline V gene has CDR1 LNHNV and CDR2 YYDKDF (reference sequence). V was pared by 0 bases and J by 4 bases, with 20 bases between. This CDR3 contains 18 residues. This chain's CDR3 is CATSREMAGHTLADTQYF. CDR3 DNA sequence: TGTGCCACCAGCAGAGAGATGGCGGGTCACACACTGGCAGATACGCAGTATTTT.

The table lists this clone with a few counts. The V gene is TRBV2, the J gene TRBJ2-7; 8 bases align to TRBD2. CDR1 and CDR2 (germline): SNHLY, FYNNEI. The CDR3 runs to 15 residues. The V segment lost 0 bases and the J segment 2 bases; nucleotides outside the gene matches: 3. The CDR3 is CASSEALGRAYEQYF. CDR3 in DNA: TGTGCCAGCAGTGAAGCGCTCGGGAGGGCCTACGAGCAGTACTTC. The full variable domain, completed using reference TRBV2 and TRBJ2-7, is EPEVTQTPSHQVTQMGQEVILRCVPISNHLYFYWYRQILGQKVEFLVSFYNNEISEKSEIFDDQFSVERPDGSNFTLKIRSTKLEDSAMYFCASSEALGRAYEQYFGPGTRLTVT.